This passage covers 14 T cell receptor beta chains from one sample sequenced in a study of CD8+ T cells in alopecia areata. Treatment here: oral pan-JAK inhibitor, 5-10 mg twice daily. Extracted RNA was reverse transcribed, and the resulting cDNA served as sequencing template. Libraries were prepared by immunoSEQ multiplex PCR; TCRdb keeps only in-frame clonotypes and omits some of them. Of approximately 210,000 clones listed, roughly 66% were seen once; the top ten hold around 1.2%. This material consisted of CD4+ T cells sorted from blood, taken at approximately week 45, from a patient treated with tofacitinib. The receptors shown here come from a human donor with alopecia areata.

On this clone itself: Mismatch with germline at one junction end may stem from a read error. The V gene is TRBV29-1, the J gene TRBJ1-2; D not resolved. The germline V gene encodes CDR1 SQVTM and CDR2 ANQGSEA. This CDR3 is built from 12 residues. The CDR3 bases are TGCAGCGTTGATTCCCCTCGGGGATTGAATGCCTTC. Translated, it gives CSVDSPRGLNAF. Based on the CDR3 plus reference TRBV29-1 and TRBJ1-2, the full variable domain is SAVISQKPSRDICQRGTSLTIQCQVDSQVTMMFWYRQQPGQSLTLIATANQGSEATYESGFVIDKFPISRPNLTFSTLTVSNMSPEDSSIYLCSVDSPRGLNAFGSGTRLTVV.

This chain joins TRBV29-1 and TRBJ2-2; tentative D call: TRBD1 (6 bases). The V gene lost 4 bases and the J gene lost 4 bases, with 19 bases spanning the gap. CDR1 SQVTM and CDR2 ANQGSEA come from the germline V gene. The CDR3 has 16 residues. This chain's CDR3 is CSVGLRGHQATGELFF. The CDR3 region has the DNA TGCAGCGTTGGGCTCAGGGGACATCAAGCCACCGGGGAGCTGTTTTTT.

V and J are TRBV6-6 and TRBJ1-2; D is unclear. Looked up from germline, CDR1 is MNHNY and CDR2 is SVGAGI (reference sequence). The length of the CDR3 is 12 residues. The V gene lost 6 bases and the J gene lost 6 bases, with 11 bases spanning the gap. The CDR3 sequence: CASSYKADGYTF. As DNA, the CDR3 is TGTGCCAGCAGCTATAAAGCGGATGGCTACACCTTC.

Here the CDR3 reads CASSLEGRTGNQPQHF. CDR3 nucleotides: TGTGCCAGCAGCTTAGAAGGGAGGACAGGTAATCAGCCCCAGCATTTT. The V and J genes are TRBV7-2 and TRBJ1-5, with 7 bases matching TRBD1. The CDR3 length is 16 residues. Per germline, CDR1 SGHTA and CDR2 FQGNSA. V dropped 1 base and J dropped 4; count of bases not matched to a gene: 7.

The chain employs TRBV30 and TRBJ1-1; 7 bases align to TRBD1. Germline-derived CDR1 and CDR2 are GTSNPN and SVGIG (reference sequence). J was trimmed by 5 bases and V by 0 bases; bases with no gene match: 6. This CDR3 spans 14 amino acids. The CDR3 is CAWSVGQGGTEAFF. The CDR3 coding sequence is TGTGCCTGGAGTGTGGGGCAGGGGGGAACTGAAGCTTTCTTT. The entire variable domain, with the rest obtained from reference TRBV30 and TRBJ1-1, is as follows: SQTIHQWPATLVQPVGSPLSLECTVEGTSNPNLYWYRQAAGRGLQLLFYSVGIGQISSEVPQNLSASRPQDRQFILSSKKLLLSDSGFYLCAWSVGQGGTEAFFGQGTRLTVV.

This chain connects TRBV7-6 to TRBJ2-3; no clear D. The CDR3 totals 15 residues. Between the trimmed V and J ends, which lost 2 bases and 1 base, there was a span of 10 bases. Germline V lookup: CDR1 SGHVS, CDR2 FNYEAQ. The CDR3, as DNA: TGTGCCAGCAGCTTATGGAGTACCGGCACAGATACGCAGTATTTT. Its protein is CASSLWSTGTDTQYF.

This sequence joins TRBV29-1 and TRBJ2-4; 8 bases match TRBD1. The germline V gene has CDR1 SQVTM and CDR2 ANQGSEA. Unmatched junction bases numbered 2, after V lost 2 bases and J lost 8 bases. This CDR3 is built from 12 residues. CDR3 in amino acids: CSVEQGADIQYF. DNA for the CDR3: TGCAGCGTTGAACAGGGGGCGGACATTCAGTACTTC.

The sample holds a few counts of this clone. The rearrangement uses TRBV29-1 and TRBJ2-7; D call uncertain. Germline loops: CDR1 SQVTM, CDR2 ANQGSEA. V lost 7 bases to trimming and J lost 3 bases, with 10 bases between them. This CDR3 is 11 amino acids long. The CDR3 loop is CSGGSGYEQYF. The CDR3 DNA sequence: TGCAGCGGCGGCTCGGGCTACGAGCAGTACTTC.

CDR3 sequence reads: CASSQDRTDTEAFF. DNA of the CDR3: TGTGCCAGCAGCCAAGACAGGACTGACACTGAAGCTTTCTTT. This sequence joins TRBV13 and TRBJ1-1; a weak D match, TRBD1 (6 bases). Between the trimmed V and J ends, which lost 5 bases and 3 bases, there was a span of 13 bases. The CDR3 has 14 amino acids. The germline CDR1 and CDR2 sequences are PRHDT and FYEKMQ (reference sequence).

The chain uses TRBV30 and TRBJ1-6; 9 nucleotides line up with TRBD1. V lost 3 bases, J lost 7 bases, and 4 bases stayed unmatched. From germline, CDR1 is GTSNPN and CDR2 SVGIG (reference sequence). CDR3 length: 14 amino acids. Here the CDR3 DNA reads TGTGCCTGGAGCCCCGGGACAGGGAATTCACCCCTCCACTTT. The encoded protein is CAWSPGTGNSPLHF.

This clone has a handful of counts. The genes are TRBV5-4 and TRBJ1-6; TRBD1 agrees at 7 bases. Germline CDR1 is SGHNT and CDR2 is YYREEE (reference sequence). Trimming removed 0 bases from V and 3 bases from J; junction bases left unmatched: 3. CDR3 size: 16 residues. CDR3 sequence reads: CASSLGQGGYNSPLHF. In DNA form, the CDR3 reads TGTGCCAGCAGCTTGGGACAGGGAGGCTATAATTCACCCCTCCACTTT. The whole variable domain, remainder taken from reference TRBV5-4 and TRBJ1-6, is ETGVTQSPTHLIKTRGQQVTLRCSSQSGHNTVSWYQQALGQGPQFIFQYYREEENGRGNFPPRFSGLQFPNYSSELNVNALELDDSALYLCASSLGQGGYNSPLHFGNGTRLTVT.

This sequence joins TRBV29-1 and TRBJ1-1; the D is unclear. V lost 7 bases to trimming and J lost 0 bases, with 9 bases between them. Germline-derived CDR1 and CDR2 are SQVTM and ANQGSEA. The CDR3 contains 12 residues. The CDR3 bases are TGCAGCGGTGGAGGGTTGAACACTGAAGCTTTCTTT. Translation gives CSGGGLNTEAFF.

CDR3 nucleotide sequence: TGTGCCAGTATCTCGGGAGGCGTCGGCACTGAAGCTTTCTTT. It is translated as CASISGGVGTEAFF. The chain couples TRBV27 to TRBJ1-1; D uncertain. The CDR3 is 14 amino acids. CDR1 MNHEY and CDR2 SMNVEV come from the germline V gene (reference sequence). The V and J ends lost 9 bases and 4 bases respectively, with 18 bases between them.

A note on this clone: Other DNA sequences from this sample encode an identical CDR3 as well. This chain links TRBV5-1 with TRBJ2-7; D uncertain. Trimming took 0 bases from V and 0 from J, leaving 7 bases between them. From germline, CDR1 is SGHRS and CDR2 YFSETQ. The CDR3 covers 14 residues. CDR3: CASSLARSSYEQYF. The CDR3 DNA reads as TGCGCCAGCAGCTTGGCTAGATCCTCCTACGAGCAGTACTTC.